This T cell receptor (beta chain) was recorded in a study of cytomegalovirus exposure and HLA in healthy donors. Study-wide results and caveats: Rarity characterized most TCR sequences, yet some public TCRs appeared in many donors. Altogether, 164 TCR beta chains were recorded as cytomegalovirus-associated.

The CDR3 runs to 13 residues. The V and J ends lost 4 bases and 6 bases respectively, with 13 bases between them. The germline CDR1 and CDR2 sequences are SGHRS and YFSETQ. Turning to this clone: Its antigen is not identified.

The donors were in the approximately 120-subject validation cohort, distinct from the roughly 700-subject first cohort. TCRdb's table, derived via immunoSEQ multiplex PCR, lists solely in-frame clones and lacks some. The top ten clones hold roughly an eighth of a sample with fewer than 250,000 clones, approximately 88% of them seen once. The sample was PBMCs. The chain employs TRBV5-1 and TRBJ1-2, with no clear D. This sequence originates from a woman aged 25-40 years in good health and CMV-seropositive. The CDR3 protein is CASSDMHGDGYTF. DNA of the CDR3: TGCGCCAGCAGCGACATGCACGGGGATGGCTACACCTTC.